Below, 8 T cell receptor beta chains from the same sample are listed, as sequenced in a study of post-analysis software for immune sequencing data. General study results and limits: Four or five TRBV segments were more frequent in patients than controls; TRBV5-6, TRBV5-1 and TRBV20-1 belonged to this group.

TCR beta libraries were prepared from cDNA with unique molecular identifiers. TCRdb redid the calling of the PCR reads with MiXCR, one entry per CDR3 protein. The sample lists hundreds of thousands of distinct CDR3 sequences; 25% to 30% were seen once. These receptors lack a known antigen. Sequencing was done on a sample of blood. The receptors shown here come from a girl aged 5-17 years with multiple sclerosis.

This clonotype was recorded many times. The J gene is TRBJ2-7, the V gene TRBV7-9; D is possibly TRBD1 (5 bases). The V end lost 5 bases, the J end lost 0 bases, and 11 bases lay between the germline ends. The CDR3 has 14 amino acids. Germline V lookup: CDR1 SEHNR, CDR2 FQNEAQ (reference sequence). The CDR3: CASSLDSVSYEQYF. The CDR3 DNA follows: TGTGCCAGCAGCCTTGACAGTGTCTCCTACGAGCAGTACTTC.

The gene calls are TRBV7-9 and TRBJ1-2, with no clear D. V was cut by 0 bases and J by 2 bases, with 7 bases left in between. Germline loops: CDR1 SEHNR, CDR2 FQNEAQ (reference sequence). The CDR3 consists of 14 residues. CDR3 in amino acids: CASSLAAENYGYTF. CDR3 coding DNA: TGTGCCAGCAGCTTAGCGGCAGAAAACTATGGCTACACCTTC.

The rearrangement joins TRBV20-1 to TRBJ2-3; 10 positions agree with TRBD2. The CDR3 loop spans 16 amino acids. Germline assignment: CDR1 DFQATT and CDR2 SNEGSKA (reference sequence). Trimming cost V 1 base and J 5 bases; bases outside gene matches: 9. DNA of the CDR3: TGCAGTGCTAGAGGCCGGCTAGCGGGAGTGGTAGATACGCAGTATTTT. Its protein is CSARGRLAGVVDTQYF.

This clonotype was found a few times. This chain joins TRBV20-1 and TRBJ1-5; possible D gene TRBD1, 6 bases. CDR3 length: 14 residues. V lost 6 bases, J lost 7 bases, and 19 bases lay in between. Germline V lookup: CDR1 DFQATT, CDR2 SNEGSKA (reference sequence). CDR3: CSAPGGRAGQPQHF. CDR3 coding DNA: TGCAGTGCCCCCGGGGGCAGGGCAGGCCAGCCCCAGCATTTT.

This clonotype was seen more than once but under ten times. J is TRBJ2-1 and V is TRBV6-5; D is undetermined. Germline V lookup: CDR1 MNHEY, CDR2 SVGAGI. The CDR3 covers 13 residues. Deletions cut 2 bases from V and 5 bases from J, with 7 bases between. CDR3 sequence: CASSYGVNNEQFF. The CDR3 region has the DNA TGTGCCAGCAGTTACGGCGTTAACAATGAGCAGTTCTTC.

This clonotype has only a few counts. The chain has TRBV29-1 and TRBJ2-1, with a weak D call TRBD2 (5 bases). The germline V and J ends were trimmed by 6 bases and 7 bases, with 16 bases remaining between them. The CDR3 is 13 residues long. Germline V gene lookup returns CDR1 SQVTM and CDR2 ANQGSEA. The CDR3 coding sequence is TGCAGCGTGGAGGCACAAACTCCTAATGAGCAGTTCTTC. This codes for CSVEAQTPNEQFF.

The genes are TRBV5-6 and TRBJ2-3; D tentatively reads TRBD1 or TRBD2 (5 bases each). Trimming took 2 bases from V and 13 from J, leaving 17 bases between them. This CDR3 contains 13 residues. Looked up from germline, CDR1 is SGHDT and CDR2 is YYEEEE. CDR3 sequence: CASSLMEEQVEYF. Here the CDR3 DNA reads TGTGCCAGCAGCTTAATGGAGGAACAGGTCGAGTATTTT.

This clonotype was recorded at least ten times. The chain joins TRBV13 to TRBJ2-7; D unresolved. V was pared by 5 bases and J by 5 bases, with 7 bases between. CDR1 is PRHDT and CDR2 is FYEKMQ in the germline V gene (reference sequence). There are 11 residues in the CDR3. The CDR3 protein is CASSRINEQYF. The CDR3 nucleotides are TGTGCCAGCAGCAGGATAAACGAGCAGTACTTC.